This T cell receptor (beta chain) comes out of a study of CD8+ T cells in alopecia areata. General study results and limits: Tofacitinib produced a significant decrease in scalp clonality and in expanded CD8+ clones among the top 100. A great number of expanded lesional clones endured in scalp and blood during tofacitinib.

With respect to this clone: No antigen is known for it.

Following RNA extraction, reverse transcription yielded cDNA that acted as the sequencing template. This table comes from immunoSEQ multiplex PCR, and its TCRdb copy is limited to in-frame clones, with some not included. This table holds some 100,000 clones, roughly 60% found once. Deletions cut 5 bases from V and 4 bases from J, with 16 bases between. Germline CDR1 is MGHRA and CDR2 is YSYEKL. The CDR3 has 15 amino acids. The treatment: oral pan-JAK inhibitor, 5-10 mg twice daily. The sequence was obtained from a human donor with alopecia areata. This sequence joins TRBV4-1 and TRBJ2-3, with D maybe TRBD1 (5 bases). This specimen consisted of CD8+ T cells sorted from blood, obtained between weeks 55 and 65, from a patient treated with tofacitinib. CDR3 residues: CASSSAPRGADTQYF. The CDR3 DNA reads TGCGCCAGCAGCTCCGCGCCTAGGGGTGCAGATACGCAGTATTTT.